The following is a T cell receptor (beta chain) sequence with its context. No cognate antigen has been identified for it. No qualities accompany the bases; no much larger clone lies one base away. In light of the paper, this sample's treatment or condition label describes: allogeneic hematopoietic cell transplantation with graft depleted of TCRalphabeta T cells and CD19 B cells. TCRalphabeta/CD19-depleted allogeneic hematopoietic cell grafts were given to the transplant recipients, all of whom were children. The CDR3, from cysteine to phenylalanine, totals 15 residues. The CDR3 DNA has 45 bases and is translated from base 1. Via the germline V gene, CDR1 is MGHRA and CDR2 YSYEKL. V loses 3 bases of germline sequence and J loses 8 bases, and the interval between the two ends is 17 bases. These data originate in a study of T-cell reconstitution after alpha-beta-depleted transplantation in children (dated by TCRdb to the mid-2010s). Regarding the research as a whole: Using TCR repertoire profiling, the study quantitatively followed how T-cell immune reconstitution unfolded in children after TCRalphabeta/CD19-depleted allogeneic hematopoietic cell transplantation.

Summary of the overall study and its limitations: Hyperexpanded clone frequencies declined over subsequent months; after one year, T-cell counts and TCRbeta diversity were mostly attributed to newly produced T cells. About two months after transplant, the apparently early recovery of alphabetaT-cell counts reportedly depended on just several hundred clones that had expanded rapidly and came from non-depleted graft cells. In some patients, the high TCRbeta diversity seen at day 60 was put down to recipient T cells and intrathymic progenitors that had survived conditioning.

The library came from PCR. TCRdb names Illumina HiSeq 2500 as the instrument used. Molecular barcoding was employed in the preparation of TCR libraries, with unique molecular identifiers being used to normalize TCRbeta repertoire quantification. TCRdb reprocessing: public reads trimmed at Q25 with fastp, clones called with MiXCR, in-frame beta chains kept. Rows with one shared CDR3 protein collapse into an entry with the most common genes and DNA. The sample contains just under 250,000 distinct CDR3 sequences, about 25% of them found a single time. Approximately 2.5% of the sample rests with the top ten.

This sample comprised PBMCs, obtained before TCRalphabeta/CD19-depleted stem cell transplant. The sequence is built from TRBV4-1 and TRBJ2-1, with a tentative D gene TRBD1 over 6 matching bases. The receptor comes from a girl aged 2-15 years with Fanconi anemia, due to receive a stem cell transplant. The CDR3 region reads CASSQVWGLRDEQFF. In nucleotide form, the sequence is TGCGCCAGCAGCCAGGTGTGGGGGCTTAGGGATGAGCAGTTCTTC.